One and the same sample provided the 27 T cell receptor beta chains below, sequenced in a study of blood T cell repertoires in COVID-19. Using immunoSEQ multiplex PCR, the repertoire was profiled, and TCRdb retains in-frame clones only, with some absent. The repertoire holds around 250,000 clones, with about 83% as singletons. Sequencing was performed on peripheral blood. The receptors stem from a woman aged 35 to 49 who had recovered from COVID-19.

The chain links TRBV15 to TRBJ1-2, with D maybe TRBD1 (5 bases). V lost 0 bases and J 8 bases, leaving 13 bases between the germline ends. The CDR3 spans 14 residues. Germline V gene data show CDR1 as LNHNV and CDR2 as YYDKDF (reference sequence). CDR3 region: CATSRDSGAGGYTF. DNA of the CDR3: TGTGCCACCAGCAGAGATAGCGGGGCTGGGGGCTACACCTTC.

V gene TRBV2 combines with J gene TRBJ2-1; TRBD2 agrees at 9 bases. Losses at the gene ends were 2 bases for V and 10 bases for J; bases not matched to a gene: 9. CDR1 SNHLY and CDR2 FYNNEI come from the germline V gene. The CDR3 length is 15 residues. The CDR3 protein is CASSETASGVGEQFF. The DNA of the CDR3 is TGTGCCAGCAGTGAAACGGCTAGCGGGGTGGGCGAGCAGTTCTTC.

The rearrangement joins TRBV29-1 to TRBJ2-3; 7 bases map to TRBD1. V shed 6 bases, J shed 3 bases, and the junction held 6 bases outside the gene matches. This CDR3 contains 13 residues. Germline values: CDR1 SQVTM, CDR2 ANQGSEA. CDR3 sequence (DNA): TGCAGCGTGCAGGGGGTTACGACAGATACGCAGTATTTT. Its translation: CSVQGVTTDTQYF.

The chain links TRBV3-1 (or the pseudogene TRBV3-2) to TRBJ1-1; D is unresolved. Germline CDR1 is LGHDT and CDR2 is YNNKEL (reference sequence). This CDR3 has 14 residues. V was pared by 4 bases and J by 0 bases, with 9 bases between. Here the CDR3 reads CASSPNHMNTEAFF. DNA for the CDR3: TGTGCCAGCAGCCCTAACCATATGAACACTGAAGCTTTCTTT.

CDR3 sequence: CASSPGQNNSPLHF. CDR3 nucleotide sequence: TGTGCCAGCAGCCCGGGACAGAATAATTCACCCCTCCACTTT. The J gene is TRBJ1-6, the V gene TRBV5-4, with TRBD1 matching over 7 bases. CDR1 and CDR2 (germline): SGHNT, YYREEE (reference sequence). CDR3 size: 14 residues. With 4 bases clipped from V and 5 bases from J, the junction kept 3 bases outside the gene matches.

The chain recombines TRBV4-2 with TRBJ1-1; the match to TRBD1 covers 7 bases. CDR1 LGHNA and CDR2 YNFKEQ come from the germline V gene. There are 14 residues in the CDR3. V lost 0 bases and J lost 6; bases outside the gene matches: 4. CDR3 in DNA: TGTGCCAGCAGCCAAGAAGGCAGGGGGGCTGAAGCTTTCTTT. As protein: CASSQEGRGAEAFF.

The chain recombines TRBV6-5 with TRBJ2-4; D may be TRBD1 (5 bases). Germline CDR1 MNHEY, CDR2 SVGAGI. This CDR3 has 11 amino acids. V gave up 10 bases and J gave up 8 bases, with 12 bases separating them. The CDR3 coding sequence is TGTGCCACCCAGGGTTTCGACATTCAGTACTTC. Amino acids: CATQGFDIQYF.

This chain uses TRBV25-1 with TRBJ1-2, with 8 bases identical to TRBD1. CDR3 length: 14 residues. The germline CDR1 and CDR2 sequences are MGHDK and SYGVNS. V was pared by 4 bases and J by 8 bases, with 9 bases of the junction left unmatched. DNA for the CDR3: TGTGCCAGCAGTGCGACAGGGGAGGCGAGCGGCTACACCTTC. Translated: CASSATGEASGYTF.

J is TRBJ1-2 and V is TRBV27, with 10 nucleotides matching TRBD1. Unmatched junction bases numbered 15, after V lost 6 bases and J lost 8 bases. The CDR3 runs to 16 residues. Germline assignment: CDR1 MNHEY and CDR2 SMNVEV (reference sequence). CDR3 sequence (DNA): TGTGCCAGCAGCCGACAGGGGGCGCGGGGTGTGGGAGGCTACACCTTC. Translation gives CASSRQGARGVGGYTF.

This sequence joins TRBV6-6 and TRBJ1-2, with 10 bases identical to TRBD1. The germline CDR1 and CDR2 sequences are MNHNY and SVGAGI (reference sequence). This CDR3 region has 14 residues. V lost 2 bases and J lost 8; bases outside the gene matches: 5. The CDR3 DNA is TGTGCCAGCAGTTACCCCCGGGACAGGGGAGGCTACACCTTC. Protein: CASSYPRDRGGYTF.

The chain links TRBV7-2 to TRBJ2-5, with 11 bases matching TRBD1. This CDR3 contains 13 residues. The junction had 0 bases not matched to a gene; V was cut back by 8 bases and J by 1 base. The V gene's germline CDR1 is SGHTA and CDR2 FQGNSA. CDR3 in DNA: TGTGCCAGCGGACAGGGGGCCCAAGAGACCCAGTACTTC. Residues: CASGQGAQETQYF.

The rearrangement uses TRBV21-1 and TRBJ2-7; the D segment call TRBD1 is taken from the table without a DNA check. TRBV21-1 is a listed pseudogene. The CDR3 runs 20 residues. DNA for the CDR3: TGTGCCAGCAGCAAAGTTGTAACCCCTGGAGACAGGAGGCTCTCCTACGAGCAGTACTTC. Protein sequence: CASSKVVTPGDRRLSYEQYF.

This clone came up once. The rearrangement uses TRBV28 and TRBJ2-3; TRBD2 matches 13 bases. The ends lost 4 bases at V and 6 bases at J; junction bases unmatched: 10. The CDR3 is made up of 17 amino acids. CDR1 is MDHEN, CDR2 SYDVKM, per germline. CDR3 DNA sequence: TGTGCCAGCAGTTCCCTGACTAGCGGGGGGCCTAGGGATACGCAGTATTTT. Its translation: CASSSLTSGGPRDTQYF. The full variable domain, in which reference TRBV28 and TRBJ2-3 provide the parts outside the CDR3, is DVKVTQSSRYLVKRTGEKVFLECVQDMDHENMFWYRQDPGLGLRLIYFSYDVKMKEKGDIPEGYSVSREKKERFSLILESASTNQTSMYLCASSSLTSGGPRDTQYFGPGTRLTVL.

As for this clone: The same CDR3 is also encoded by other DNA sequences in this sample. This chain uses TRBV5-1 with TRBJ2-7, with 7 nucleotides matching TRBD1. The length of the CDR3 is 15 residues. Trimming at V came to 0 bases and at J to 2 bases, leaving 5 bases not matched to a gene. Germline CDR1 reads SGHRS; CDR2 reads YFSETQ. This CDR3 is CASSLVAGGTYEQYF. The DNA for the CDR3 is TGCGCCAGCAGCTTGGTAGCAGGGGGAACCTACGAGCAGTACTTC. The full variable domain, with the rest looked up from reference TRBV5-1 and TRBJ2-7, is KAGVTQTPRYLIKTRGQQVTLSCSPISGHRSVSWYQQTPGQGLQFLFEYFSETQRNKGNFPGRFSGRQFSNSRSEMNVSTLELGDSALYLCASSLVAGGTYEQYFGPGTRLTVT.

V is TRBV2 and J is TRBJ1-2; 11 bases map to TRBD1. Germline CDR1 is SNHLY and CDR2 is FYNNEI. The CDR3 is 14 residues long. V trimming: 5 bases; J trimming: 7 bases; junction bases outside the gene matches: 6. CDR3 in DNA: TGTGCCAGCAGTTTGGGACAGGGGGGACGTGGCTACACCTTC. Translation: CASSLGQGGRGYTF.

This chain connects TRBV5-1 to TRBJ2-2; 7 nucleotides align to TRBD1. After removal of 1 base from V and 12 bases from J, the junction contained 9 bases not matched to a gene. Germline CDR1 SGHRS, CDR2 YFSETQ. The CDR3 contains 14 residues. CDR3 loop: CASSLKTGFPKLFF. As DNA, the CDR3 is TGCGCCAGCAGCTTGAAGACAGGGTTCCCGAAGCTGTTTTTT.

The sample holds one count of this clone. This specimen includes other DNA sequences encoding the same CDR3. The chain couples TRBV12-3 or TRBV12-4 to TRBJ1-5; the D is unclear. Trimming cost V 2 bases and J 0 bases, with 2 bases left between them. This CDR3 spans 13 amino acids. CDR3 sequence: CASSLYSNQPQHF. CDR3 sequence (DNA): TGTGCCAGCAGTTTATATAGCAATCAGCCCCAGCATTTT.

In this sample, this clone turned up a few times. The V gene is TRBV2, the J gene TRBJ2-7; tentatively, D is TRBD2 (5 bases). The germline gives CDR1 SNHLY, CDR2 FYNNEI. The CDR3 is made up of 14 amino acids. The V end was cut by 8 bases, the J end by 4 bases, with 18 bases between. For the CDR3, the DNA is TGTGCCAGCGTTGTAGCGAGTCTTTTTTACGAGCAGTACTTC. Protein: CASVVASLFYEQYF.

The rearrangement uses TRBV27 and TRBJ1-1; unclear D gene. The CDR3 totals 12 residues. CDR1 is MNHEY, CDR2 SMNVEV, per germline (reference sequence). The ends were cut back, 5 bases at V and 4 bases at J, with 8 bases in the middle. The CDR3 DNA follows: TGTGCCAGCAGTAATATGGCCACTGAAGCTTTCTTT. It yields the protein CASSNMATEAFF.

The chain carries TRBV15 and TRBJ2-3; 9 bases are shared with TRBD2. Germline V lookup: CDR1 LNHNV, CDR2 YYDKDF (reference sequence). With 6 bases clipped from V and 6 bases from J, the junction kept 13 bases outside the gene matches. This CDR3 is built from 16 residues. CDR3 coding DNA: TGTGCCACCAGATTAGGGCGGGGGGGCCGCGCGGATACGCAGTATTTT. Amino acids: CATRLGRGGRADTQYF.

This chain uses TRBV6-5 with TRBJ2-7; 7 bases map to TRBD1. In germline, CDR1 is MNHEY, CDR2 SVGAGI. The CDR3 totals 15 residues. Trimming removed 0 bases from V and 3 bases from J; junction bases left unmatched: 5. CDR3 sequence: CASSYSKGGSYEQYF. DNA for the CDR3: TGTGCCAGCAGTTACTCGAAAGGGGGCAGCTACGAGCAGTACTTC.

The chain recombines TRBV4-1 with TRBJ2-7; 9 positions match TRBD1. Trimming took 4 bases from V and 3 from J; bases not matched to a gene: 4. This CDR3 is 14 amino acids long. The germline V gene has CDR1 MGHRA and CDR2 YSYEKL. CDR3 coding DNA: TGCGCCAGCAGCCCTGACAGGGGGGGCTACGAGCAGTACTTC. Amino acid sequence: CASSPDRGGYEQYF.

This chain joins TRBV18 and TRBJ1-2; D call uncertain. The CDR3 covers 14 residues. Germline loops: CDR1 KGHSH, CDR2 LQKENI. Trimming left V 3 bases short and J 8 bases short, with 16 bases between. CDR3 nucleotide sequence: TGTGCCAGCTCACCTGCTATAAAACAGCAAGGCTACACCTTC. This translates into CASSPAIKQQGYTF.

The J gene is TRBJ2-5, the V gene TRBV7-2; TRBD2 aligns across 9 bases. CDR1 is SGHTA, CDR2 FQGNSA, per germline. CDR3 length: 14 residues. Losses at the gene ends were 10 bases for V and 6 bases for J; bases not matched to a gene: 12. The CDR3 DNA is TGTGCCACCCATAGCGGGGGAGGGCGTCAGACCCAGTACTTC. Residues: CATHSGGGRQTQYF.

The chain employs TRBV4-1 and TRBJ1-5; D unresolved. This CDR3 is built from 16 residues. V gave up 2 bases and J gave up 3 bases, with 14 bases separating them. Germline CDR1 is MGHRA and CDR2 is YSYEKL. The DNA of the CDR3 is TGCGCCAGCAGCCAATTGTTGAACAGTAACAATCAGCCCCAGCATTTT. It specifies CASSQLLNSNNQPQHF.

V and J are TRBV7-9 and TRBJ1-2; TRBD1 might be the D (6 bases). Germline CDR1 and CDR2: SEHNR and FQNEAQ (reference sequence). Trimming removed 5 bases at V and 8 bases at J, with 15 bases between. The CDR3 covers 13 residues. As DNA, the CDR3 is TGTGCCAGCAGCCGACAGGAGCCGAAAGGCTACACCTTC. This gives the protein CASSRQEPKGYTF.

V gene TRBV6-6 combines with J gene TRBJ2-7; D perhaps matches TRBD2 (6 bases). V was pared by 2 bases and J by 2 bases, with 10 bases between. The CDR3 extends over 14 amino acids. Germline CDR1 is MNHNY and CDR2 is SVGAGI (reference sequence). CDR3 residues: CASSYGGNTYEQYF. DNA for the CDR3: TGTGCCAGCAGTTACGGGGGGAATACCTACGAGCAGTACTTC.